This T cell receptor beta chain was sequenced in a study of beta chain features in type 1 diabetes. Study-level results: For patients and controls alike, PCR might favor shorter templates to the same degree.

The sample holds a few counts of this clone. Its antigen is undetermined. On average, the one heparinised blood draw given by each donor was about 116 mL. Sorted CD4+ subsets: naive, central memory, regulatory, stem cell-like memory (CD45RO/CCR7/CD25/CD127/CD95/CD27 panel). TCRB transcripts that were expressed got sequenced, as all of the isolated RNA had been reverse transcribed. The table came from immunoSEQ multiplex PCR; TCRdb's copy has only in-frame clones and leaves some out. The table has around 400,000 clones, over 13% seen once. V lost 3 bases to trimming and J lost 4 bases, with 12 bases between them. Germline V gene lookup returns CDR1 LNHDA and CDR2 SQIVND (reference sequence). CDR3 length: 14 residues.

The TCR comes from a woman aged 18 to 35 in good health. This chain links TRBV19 with TRBJ2-5; no definite D call. The sequenced sample consisted of naive CD4+ T cells from blood. Here the CDR3 DNA reads TGTGCCAGTAGTATGAGGCTAGACGGAGAGACCCAGTACTTC. Its protein is CASSMRLDGETQYF.